The T cell receptor beta chain under discussion was sequenced for a study of blood T cell repertoires in COVID-19. About the study: Collection of acute and convalescent COVID-19 samples took place in the United States, Italy and Spain. From T cells, B-cell-depleted T cells, or PBMCs came the material, which was cDNA or gDNA.

CDR3 length equals 17 residues. The V and J ends lost 6 bases and 2 bases, in that order; junction bases with no gene match: 15. Germline CDR1 is SGHAT and CDR2 is FQNNGV. Methods used by the authors: Amplification from reference gene primers served as the basis for estimated nucleated cell counts. Only in-frame clones appear in the TCRdb table, and some are missing; sequencing was by immunoSEQ multiplex PCR. The V and J calls and clone size were taken over from that table, and D and trimming were inferred from the DNA. The sample records about 190,000 clones, around 87% being singletons. Material: peripheral blood. The chain recombines TRBV11-2 with TRBJ2-5; TRBD2 aligns across 7 bases. This receptor was identified in a woman under 30 who had recovered from COVID-19. CDR3 sequence (DNA): TGTGCCAGCAGTTATGGACTGGGGGGGGGACCACAAGAGACCCAGTACTTC. Translation: CASSYGLGGGPQETQYF. Full variable domain (rest looked up from reference TRBV11-2 and TRBJ2-5): EAGVAQSPRYKIIEKRQSVAFWCNPISGHATLYWYQQILGQGPKLLIQFQNNGVVDDSQLPKDRFSAERLKGVDSTLKIQPAKLEDSAVYLCASSYGLGGGPQETQYFGPGTRLLVL.